Following are 21 T cell receptor beta chains from one sample sequenced in a study of immune reconstitution after stem cell transplant in scleroderma. TCRdb re-called the RT-PCR reads with MiXCR, one entry per CDR3 protein. The table has about 3,700 distinct CDR3 sequences, approximately 5.4% seen once. This sample was obtained before or after autologous hematopoietic stem cell transplantation (not recorded which). These receptors were taken from a female donor with systemic sclerosis.

By share, this clonotype counts as medium-sized. This rearrangement joins TRBV27 to TRBJ2-2; D is uncertain. Germline-derived CDR1 and CDR2 are MNHEY and SMNVEV (reference sequence). The CDR3 runs to 12 residues. V lost 3 bases to trimming and J lost 8 bases, with 7 bases between them. The CDR3 DNA reads as TGTGCCAGCAGTTTTGCCTCTGGGGAGCTGTTTTTT. Protein product: CASSFASGELFF.

Judged by abundance, this clonotype is medium-sized. The genes are TRBV5-1 and TRBJ2-7, with 7 bases that match TRBD1. The V and J ends lost 0 bases and 6 bases, in that order; junction bases with no gene match: 18. CDR3 length: 18 amino acids. Germline loops: CDR1 SGHRS, CDR2 YFSETQ. CDR3 coding DNA: TGCGCCAGCAGCTTGGTCTTGGTTGCCGACAGGGCCTTGGGCGAGCAGTACTTC. As protein: CASSLVLVADRALGEQYF.

By sample fraction, this clonotype is medium-sized (0.01 to 0.1%). CDR3 bases: TGCAGTGCTAGAGCCAAACCCTCAGTGTCACCCCTCCACTTT. This encodes CSARAKPSVSPLHF. The chain links TRBV20-1 to TRBJ1-6, with unresolved D. Deletions cut 1 base from V and 10 bases from J, with 14 bases between. Germline values: CDR1 DFQATT, CDR2 SNEGSKA (reference sequence). This CDR3 is built from 14 residues.

Sample share makes this clonotype medium-sized. The gene calls are TRBV5-1 and TRBJ1-5, with 9 bases aligning to TRBD1. There are 14 residues in the CDR3. V dropped 4 bases and J dropped 7; count of bases not matched to a gene: 6. In germline, CDR1 is SGHRS, CDR2 YFSETQ. In DNA form, the CDR3 reads TGCGCCAGCAGCACGGGACAGGGTGGGCAGCCCCAGCATTTT. It is translated as CASSTGQGGQPQHF.

This clonotype was seen ten or more times. The rearrangement uses TRBV20-1 and TRBJ2-5; 7 bases match TRBD1. V gave up 1 base and J gave up 1 base; unmatched junction bases: 6. Per the germline V gene, CDR1 is DFQATT and CDR2 is SNEGSKA (reference sequence). CDR3 size: 15 residues. This CDR3 is CSARAGQTPQETQYF. Here the CDR3 DNA reads TGCAGTGCTAGAGCGGGACAGACACCCCAAGAGACCCAGTACTTC.

By sample fraction, this clonotype is medium-sized. The chain links TRBV29-1 to TRBJ2-3; no definite D call. V was trimmed by 3 bases and J by 2 bases, leaving 6 bases between them. In germline, CDR1 is SQVTM, CDR2 ANQGSEA. CDR3 length: 12 amino acids. The CDR3 nucleotides read TGCAGCGTTGAGGGCCTCACAGATACGCAGTATTTT. Translation: CSVEGLTDTQYF.

This clonotype is labeled as medium-sized. The chain joins TRBV29-1 to TRBJ1-1; D unclear. The V gene lost 2 bases and the J gene lost 2 bases, with 6 bases spanning the gap. The CDR3 is made up of 12 amino acids. Per germline, CDR1 SQVTM and CDR2 ANQGSEA. The CDR3 nucleotides are TGCAGCGTTGAACAACTAAACACTGAAGCTTTCTTT. Amino acids: CSVEQLNTEAFF.

In its sample, this clonotype ranks as medium-sized (0.01 to 0.1%). This sequence joins TRBV29-1 and TRBJ2-2, with D uncertain. Per germline, CDR1 SQVTM and CDR2 ANQGSEA. There are 13 residues in the CDR3. Trimming cost V 1 base and J 2 bases, with 5 bases left between them. The CDR3 DNA reads as TGCAGCGTTGAAGCCGACAACACCGGGGAGCTGTTTTTT. This encodes CSVEADNTGELFF.

This clonotype showed up many times. V gene TRBV24-1 combines with J gene TRBJ2-5, with D tentatively TRBD1 (6 bases). V gave up 7 bases and J gave up 2 bases, with 16 bases separating them. The CDR3 is 15 amino acids. Germline V gene data show CDR1 as KGHDR and CDR2 as SFDVKD. The CDR3 region is CATREGGRGQETQYF. The CDR3 DNA reads as TGTGCCACCAGAGAAGGGGGTAGAGGGCAAGAGACCCAGTACTTC.

This clonotype is categorized as medium-sized. The V call is TRBV5-1, the J call TRBJ1-5; 8 bases agree with TRBD1. The CDR3 contains 15 residues. Germline values: CDR1 SGHRS, CDR2 YFSETQ. The junction had 1 base not matched to a gene; V was cut back by 0 bases and J by 2 bases. The CDR3 loop is CASSLETGGNQPQHF. CDR3 nucleotides: TGCGCCAGCAGCTTGGAGACAGGGGGCAATCAGCCCCAGCATTTT.

A remark on this clonotype: At one of its ends the junction is not consistent with the germline gene, which may arise from a read error. V gene TRBV20-1 combines with J gene TRBJ1-1; D remains ambiguous. CDR3 length equals 14 residues. Germline V gene sequence: CDR1 DFQATT, CDR2 SNEGSKA (reference sequence). The CDR3 spells CSARPQPLNTKAFF. The CDR3, as DNA: TGTAGCGCTAGGCCGCAGCCTCTGAACACTAAAGCTTTCTTT.

This clonotype was counted a few times. This may stem from a read error, because a much larger clone lies one nucleotide away. V is TRBV15 and J is TRBJ2-7; no firm D call. The CDR3 extends over 12 amino acids. In germline, CDR1 is LNHNV, CDR2 YYDKDF (reference sequence). CDR3 sequence reads: CAASSLASEQYF. CDR3 in DNA: TGTGCCGCCAGCAGCTTAGCCTCCGAGCAGTACTTC. The variable domain in full, completed from reference TRBV15 and TRBJ2-7, reads DAMVIQNPRYQVTQFGKPVTLSCSQTLNHNVMYWYQQKSSQAPKLLFHYYDKDFNNEADTPDNFQSRRPNTSFCFLDIRSPGLGDTAMYLCAASSLASEQYFGPGTRLTVT.

This clonotype was counted at least ten times. The V gene is TRBV5-4, the J gene TRBJ2-5; D is undetermined. The V end was cut by 4 bases, the J end by 3 bases, with 7 bases between. The CDR3 has 12 residues. Germline V gene lookup returns CDR1 SGHNT and CDR2 YYREEE (reference sequence). The CDR3 is CASSGSEETQYF. Written as DNA, the CDR3 is TGTGCCAGCAGCGGTAGTGAAGAGACCCAGTACTTC. Together with reference TRBV5-4 and TRBJ2-5, the CDR3 gives the full variable domain: ETGVTQSPTHLIKTRGQQVTLRCSSQSGHNTVSWYQQALGQGPQFIFQYYREEENGRGNFPPRFSGLQFPNYSSELNVNALELDDSALYLCASSGSEETQYFGPGTRLLVL.

This clonotype is categorized as medium-sized. J is TRBJ2-3 and V is TRBV20-1; 11 bases fit TRBD2. With 6 bases clipped from V and 2 bases from J, the junction kept 4 bases outside the gene matches. CDR3 length: 14 residues. Germline CDR1 and CDR2: DFQATT and SNEGSKA (reference sequence). The CDR3 spells CSAELAGATDTQYF. CDR3 DNA sequence: TGCAGTGCCGAACTAGCGGGAGCCACAGATACGCAGTATTTT.

CDR3 coding DNA: TGTGCCAGCAGTTTATCGCAGGGGACAGGGGCCCCTTACGAGCAGTACTTC. Protein: CASSLSQGTGAPYEQYF. V and J are TRBV27 and TRBJ2-7; TRBD1 matches at 10 bases. V gave up 0 bases and J gave up 4 bases; unmatched junction bases: 9. The length of the CDR3 is 17 residues. The germline CDR1 and CDR2 sequences are MNHEY and SMNVEV (reference sequence).

The chain uses TRBV7-2 and TRBJ2-5, with TRBD1 as a possible D gene (5 bases). Between the trimmed V and J ends, which lost 1 base and 2 bases, there was a span of 14 bases. CDR3 length: 16 residues. The germline gives CDR1 SGHTA, CDR2 FQGNSA. In nucleotides, the CDR3 is TGTGCCAGCAGCTTAGGGGGCTCCGGCCAACAAGAGACCCAGTACTTC. Encoded protein: CASSLGGSGQQETQYF.

This clonotype is medium-sized in the sample. The V call is TRBV20-1, the J call TRBJ2-4; 7 nucleotides align to TRBD2. This CDR3 contains 16 residues. Germline CDR1 and CDR2: DFQATT and SNEGSKA (reference sequence). After removal of 6 bases from V and 0 bases from J, the junction contained 11 bases not matched to a gene. This CDR3 reads CSARDYARLAKNIQYF. The CDR3, as DNA: TGCAGTGCCCGGGACTACGCCCGGCTAGCCAAAAACATTCAGTACTTC.

This clonotype is medium-sized (0.01 to 0.1%) within its sample. The gene calls are TRBV14 and TRBJ2-3, with 10 nucleotides matching TRBD2. V lost 0 bases and J lost 3; bases outside the gene matches: 15. Germline V lookup: CDR1 SGHDN, CDR2 FVKESK. This CDR3 has 20 amino acids. CDR3 in DNA: TGTGCCAGCAGCCAAGATCGGGGTTTCTTAGGACTAGCGGAGACAGATACGCAGTATTTT. It codes for CASSQDRGFLGLAETDTQYF.

This clonotype is classed as medium-sized. The chain couples TRBV11-1 to TRBJ2-1; D might be TRBD1 (6 bases). Germline loops: CDR1 SGHAT, CDR2 FQDESV (reference sequence). The CDR3 sequence is 13 residues long. The germline V and J ends were trimmed by 6 bases and 8 bases, with 14 bases remaining between them. The CDR3 reads CASRPDRYDEQFF. The DNA of the CDR3 is TGTGCCAGCAGACCAGACAGGTACGATGAGCAGTTCTTC.

By sample share, this clonotype is medium-sized. The chain combines TRBV5-1 with TRBJ2-7, with D possibly matching TRBD1 (6 bases). The ends were cut back, 4 bases at V and 2 bases at J, with 16 bases in the middle. This CDR3 has 15 residues. Germline V CDR1 and CDR2: SGHRS, YFSETQ. The chain's CDR3 is CASSTDRFPTYEQYF. The CDR3 DNA follows: TGCGCCAGCAGCACTGACAGGTTCCCTACCTACGAGCAGTACTTC.

This clonotype is medium-sized within its sample. The CDR3 coding sequence is TGTGCCAGCAACCAATTAAGACAGGGCGATGGCTACACCTTC. Its translation: CASNQLRQGDGYTF. This sequence joins TRBV7-9 and TRBJ1-2, with TRBD1 matching over 7 bases. The CDR3 spans 14 residues. The junction had 11 bases not matched to a gene; V was cut back by 7 bases and J by 6 bases. Germline CDR1 and CDR2: SEHNR and FQNEAQ (reference sequence).